Listed below are T cell receptor beta chains from one sample, sequenced in a study of T-cell memory formation after mild COVID-19. TCRdb recomputed calls from the 5' RACE reads with MiXCR, one row per CDR3 protein. This sample yields some 290,000 distinct CDR3 sequences, of which 15% to 20% are seen a single time; 22% belongs to the top ten. The sample taken for sequencing was PBMCs or a T cell subset sorted from them (not recorded which). Receptors originate from a man between 18 and 29 years old who had mild COVID-19 (a few samples of this study predate the infection). Cell type and time point are not known. Both conserved end residues are part of each CDR3. Fields, in order: D gene, V gene, J gene, clone size, CDR3 DNA, CDR3 protein. A D gene is named only where the DNA matches it firmly. Not every row has a clone size; where given, it reads once, few, many or a size class.

d_gene: -; v_gene: TRBV4-3; j_gene: TRBJ2-3; abundance: few; CDR3nt: TGCGCCAGCAGCCAAGCGAGAATGGACGGACGTAACACAGATACGCAGTATTTT; CDR3aa: CASSQARMDGRNTDTQYF
d_gene: -; v_gene: TRBV5-5; j_gene: TRBJ1-5; abundance: few; CDR3nt: TGTGCCAGCAGCTATGGATTCGGTAGTACCGGCAATCAGCCCCAGCATTTT; CDR3aa: CASSYGFGSTGNQPQHF
d_gene: -; v_gene: TRBV14; j_gene: TRBJ1-1; abundance: many; CDR3nt: TGTGCCAGCAGCCAAGGGGGCGCCTTAAACACTGAAGCTTTCTTT; CDR3aa: CASSQGGALNTEAFF
d_gene: -; v_gene: TRBV12-3/TRBV12-4; j_gene: TRBJ2-1; abundance: few; CDR3nt: TGTGCCAGCAGTTTCGACAGGTACACTGAGCAGTTCTTC; CDR3aa: CASSFDRYTEQFF
d_gene: TRBD1; v_gene: TRBV4-1; j_gene: TRBJ1-1; abundance: -; CDR3nt: TGCGCCAGCAGCCACCTGGGACAGTCGAACACTGGAGCTTTCTTT; CDR3aa: CASSHLGQSNTGAFF
d_gene: -; v_gene: TRBV27; j_gene: TRBJ2-7; abundance: -; CDR3nt: TGTGCCACCCGGCGAGGAACTTCCGAGCAGTACTTC; CDR3aa: CATRRGTSEQYF
d_gene: -; v_gene: TRBV12-3/TRBV12-4; j_gene: TRBJ2-5; abundance: few; CDR3nt: TGTGCCAGCAGCCTTTTGGGGGGCGGGGAGACCCAGTACTTC; CDR3aa: CASSLLGGGETQYF
d_gene: -; v_gene: TRBV9; j_gene: TRBJ2-3; abundance: few; CDR3nt: TGTGCCAGCAGCGTAGACGGCAGGAGCACAGATACGCAGTATTTT; CDR3aa: CASSVDGRSTDTQYF
d_gene: -; v_gene: TRBV24-1; j_gene: TRBJ2-5; abundance: -; CDR3nt: TGTGCCACCGGAGAAAAACAGGATTCTCGGACCCAGTACTTC; CDR3aa: CATGEKQDSRTQYF
d_gene: -; v_gene: TRBV12-3/TRBV12-4; j_gene: TRBJ1-5; abundance: few; CDR3nt: TGTGCCAGCAGCCCCGGTGGCTCGATCAATCAGCCCCAGCATTTT; CDR3aa: CASSPGGSINQPQHF
d_gene: -; v_gene: TRBV7-3; j_gene: TRBJ2-4; abundance: few; CDR3nt: TGTGCTGTCGGGGGTCTACTAGCCAAAAACATTCAGTACTTC; CDR3aa: CAVGGLLAKNIQYF
d_gene: TRBD1; v_gene: TRBV7-2; j_gene: TRBJ1-2; abundance: -; CDR3nt: TGTGCCAGCAGCGTGACAGGGTTCGCTGGCTACACCTTC; CDR3aa: CASSVTGFAGYTF
d_gene: -; v_gene: TRBV19; j_gene: TRBJ1-2; abundance: -; CDR3nt: TGTGCCAGTAGTGCGTACAGGAGAGGATATGGCTACACCTTC; CDR3aa: CASSAYRRGYGYTF
d_gene: -; v_gene: TRBV4-3; j_gene: TRBJ1-2; abundance: -; CDR3nt: TGCGCCAGCAGCCTAAAAGGGGGGGAAGCTAACTATGGCTACACCTTC; CDR3aa: CASSLKGGEANYGYTF
d_gene: -; v_gene: TRBV6-2/TRBV6-3; j_gene: TRBJ2-4; abundance: few; CDR3nt: TGTGCCAGCAGTTACGTTGCGGACTTAGCCAAAAACATTCAGTACTTC; CDR3aa: CASSYVADLAKNIQYF
d_gene: -; v_gene: TRBV7-9; j_gene: TRBJ2-1; abundance: -; CDR3nt: TGTGCCAGCAGCTTTGTGCCGTGTGAGCAGTTCTTC; CDR3aa: CASSFVPCEQFF
d_gene: TRBD1; v_gene: TRBV4-1; j_gene: TRBJ2-7; abundance: few; CDR3nt: TGCGCCAGCAGCCGCCTGGGACAGGACTACGAGCAGTACTTC; CDR3aa: CASSRLGQDYEQYF
d_gene: -; v_gene: TRBV10-3; j_gene: TRBJ2-5; abundance: few; CDR3nt: TGTGCCATCCGGCGGTCGGGCGGGGCCCAAGAGACCCAGTACTTC; CDR3aa: CAIRRSGGAQETQYF
d_gene: -; v_gene: TRBV3-1; j_gene: TRBJ1-4; abundance: -; CDR3nt: TGTGCCAGCAGCCAAGGGGGAGGCGGACTGTTTTTT; CDR3aa: CASSQGGGGLFF
d_gene: -; v_gene: TRBV5-1; j_gene: TRBJ1-1; abundance: -; CDR3nt: TGCGCCAGCAGCGATCAGGGCCCCACTGAAGCTTTCTTT; CDR3aa: CASSDQGPTEAFF
d_gene: -; v_gene: TRBV20-1; j_gene: TRBJ2-7; abundance: -; CDR3nt: TGCAGTGCTAGAGATCGCCAGGGCCACGAGCAGTACTTC; CDR3aa: CSARDRQGHEQYF
d_gene: TRBD2; v_gene: TRBV4-2; j_gene: TRBJ2-7; abundance: -; CDR3nt: TGTGCCGTCGGGGCTGCGGGGGGGACCTACGAGCAGTACTTC; CDR3aa: CAVGAAGGTYEQYF
d_gene: -; v_gene: TRBV29-1; j_gene: TRBJ2-4; abundance: -; CDR3nt: TGCAGCGTCTCGGCATTAAGCGAAAACATTCAGTACTTC; CDR3aa: CSVSALSENIQYF
d_gene: TRBD1; v_gene: TRBV7-8; j_gene: TRBJ1-5; abundance: -; CDR3nt: TGTGCCAGCAGCTTGCAGGGGGTTGATCAGCCCCAGCATTTT; CDR3aa: CASSLQGVDQPQHF
d_gene: -; v_gene: TRBV9; j_gene: TRBJ1-6; abundance: -; CDR3nt: TGTGCCAGCAGCGTAGAGGGGGGTTCACCCCTCCACTTT; CDR3aa: CASSVEGGSPLHF
d_gene: TRBD2; v_gene: TRBV5-1; j_gene: TRBJ2-5; abundance: once; CDR3nt: TGCGCCAGCAGACAACACGGGGGGTTGGAACAAGAGACCCAGTACTTC; CDR3aa: CASRQHGGLEQETQYF
d_gene: -; v_gene: TRBV5-1; j_gene: TRBJ1-6; abundance: -; CDR3nt: TGCGCCAGCAGCTTCTTGCCCCAGGGAAGGAATTCACCCCTCCACTTT; CDR3aa: CASSFLPQGRNSPLHF
d_gene: TRBD1; v_gene: TRBV4-1; j_gene: TRBJ2-7; abundance: many; CDR3nt: TGCGCCAGCAGCCGGGACGGGACAGGCTACGAGCAGTACTTC; CDR3aa: CASSRDGTGYEQYF
d_gene: TRBD2; v_gene: TRBV6-2/TRBV6-3; j_gene: TRBJ2-1; abundance: few; CDR3nt: TGTGCCAGCTGGAGCGGGGGGGCGATTTCTAAAGTGCAGTTCTTC; CDR3aa: CASWSGGAISKVQFF
d_gene: -; v_gene: TRBV3-1; j_gene: TRBJ2-3; abundance: -; CDR3nt: TGTGCCAGCAGCCAATTATTAGCGACAGATACGCAGTATTTT; CDR3aa: CASSQLLATDTQYF
d_gene: TRBD2; v_gene: TRBV7-3; j_gene: TRBJ2-3; abundance: -; CDR3nt: TGTGCCAGCAGCTTCCCCGGGACTACTAGCACAGATACGCAGTATTTT; CDR3aa: CASSFPGTTSTDTQYF
d_gene: -; v_gene: TRBV3-1; j_gene: TRBJ1-2; abundance: many; CDR3nt: TGTGCCAGCAGCCAAACAGGGACCAGTCCGGGAGGCTACACCTTC; CDR3aa: CASSQTGTSPGGYTF
d_gene: TRBD1; v_gene: TRBV5-1; j_gene: TRBJ1-6; abundance: -; CDR3nt: TGCGCCAGCAGCCCGACGGACAGGGCCGCCAATTCACCCCTCCACTTT; CDR3aa: CASSPTDRAANSPLHF
d_gene: TRBD2; v_gene: TRBV7-2; j_gene: TRBJ2-1; abundance: -; CDR3nt: TGTGCCAGCAGCCGTCGACTAGCGTTGGCCTACAATGAGCAGTTCTTC; CDR3aa: CASSRRLALAYNEQFF
d_gene: -; v_gene: TRBV7-2; j_gene: TRBJ2-1; abundance: -; CDR3nt: TGTGCCAGCAGCCTAAGCGGTCCGGTGAATGAGCAGTTCTTC; CDR3aa: CASSLSGPVNEQFF
d_gene: -; v_gene: TRBV29-1; j_gene: TRBJ1-2; abundance: -; CDR3nt: TGCAGCGTTGAACAGGGGCTCTATGGCTACACCTTC; CDR3aa: CSVEQGLYGYTF
d_gene: -; v_gene: TRBV29-1; j_gene: TRBJ1-1; abundance: few; CDR3nt: TGCAGCGTTGATGAGAACACTGAAGCTTTCTTT; CDR3aa: CSVDENTEAFF
d_gene: TRBD2; v_gene: TRBV4-3; j_gene: TRBJ2-1; abundance: many; CDR3nt: TGCGCCAGCAGCCGAGCGGGGGGTTCCTACAATGAGCAGTTCTTC; CDR3aa: CASSRAGGSYNEQFF
d_gene: -; v_gene: TRBV6-6; j_gene: TRBJ1-5; abundance: -; CDR3nt: TGTGCCAGCAGTTACGGGGGCAGGTCGGGGAGTCAGCCCCAGCATTTT; CDR3aa: CASSYGGRSGSQPQHF
d_gene: -; v_gene: TRBV13; j_gene: TRBJ2-7; abundance: few; CDR3nt: TGTGCCAGCAGCTCAAGGCGGTTGGAGCAGTACTTC; CDR3aa: CASSSRRLEQYF
d_gene: -; v_gene: TRBV9; j_gene: TRBJ2-7; abundance: -; CDR3nt: TGTGCCAGCAGCGTAGTCGCGGACTCGAGCTACGAGCAGTACTTC; CDR3aa: CASSVVADSSYEQYF
d_gene: -; v_gene: TRBV20-1; j_gene: TRBJ2-5; abundance: few; CDR3nt: TGCAGTGCGCCCGAGGGAGAGACCCAGTACTTC; CDR3aa: CSAPEGETQYF
d_gene: -; v_gene: TRBV9; j_gene: TRBJ2-2; abundance: few; CDR3nt: TGTGCCAGCAGCGCCCAGAACACCGGGGAGCTGTTTTTT; CDR3aa: CASSAQNTGELFF
d_gene: -; v_gene: TRBV7-9; j_gene: TRBJ1-1; abundance: -; CDR3nt: TGTGCCAGCAGCCTAAACCGGGGAGCTTTCTTT; CDR3aa: CASSLNRGAFF
d_gene: TRBD2; v_gene: TRBV30; j_gene: TRBJ2-1; abundance: -; CDR3nt: TGTGCCTGGAGTGGGACTAGCGGGGGGCCAGCCTACAATGAGCAGTTCTTC; CDR3aa: CAWSGTSGGPAYNEQFF
d_gene: TRBD1; v_gene: TRBV7-8; j_gene: TRBJ1-2; abundance: -; CDR3nt: TGTGCCAGCAGCTTAGTGGTGGGACAGAAGTCCTTC; CDR3aa: CASSLVVGQKSF
d_gene: TRBD1; v_gene: TRBV2; j_gene: TRBJ2-3; abundance: -; CDR3nt: TGTGCCAGCAGTGGGACAGGAGATACGCAGTATTTT; CDR3aa: CASSGTGDTQYF
d_gene: -; v_gene: TRBV3-1; j_gene: TRBJ1-5; abundance: few; CDR3nt: TGTGCCAGCAGCGGACCGTCTAGCAATCAGCCCCAGCATTTT; CDR3aa: CASSGPSSNQPQHF
d_gene: -; v_gene: TRBV4-2; j_gene: TRBJ2-5; abundance: few; CDR3nt: TGTGCCAGCAGCCAAGACGTGGGAAGCTGGTCAGAGACCCAGTACTTC; CDR3aa: CASSQDVGSWSETQYF
d_gene: -; v_gene: TRBV11-3; j_gene: TRBJ2-1; abundance: -; CDR3nt: TGTGCCAGCAGCTTAATGGGGTCAGGAGAGCAGTTCTTC; CDR3aa: CASSLMGSGEQFF
d_gene: -; v_gene: TRBV6-6; j_gene: TRBJ2-5; abundance: few; CDR3nt: TGTGCCAGCAGTTACGGGGGGAAGTACCAAGAGACCCAGTACTTC; CDR3aa: CASSYGGKYQETQYF